This entry lists 9 T cell receptor beta chains sequenced from one sample in a study of cytomegalovirus exposure and HLA in healthy donors. Primers included in the PCR were 60 Vbeta and 13 Jbeta primers. Using immunoSEQ multiplex PCR, the repertoire was profiled, and TCRdb retains in-frame clones only, with some absent. The sample carries about 120,000 clones, over 8.5% recorded once. Sample: PBMCs. These receptors were obtained from a woman aged 40 to 50 in good health and CMV-seropositive.

V is TRBV7-6 and J is TRBJ2-1, with 9 bases lining up with TRBD1. Looked up from germline, CDR1 is SGHVS and CDR2 is FNYEAQ. The junction had 8 bases not matched to a gene; V was cut back by 5 bases and J by 3 bases. The CDR3 is 16 residues long. The CDR3 DNA follows: TGTGCCAGCAGCGCTAATCGGGACAGGGTCTACAATGAGCAGTTCTTC. As protein: CASSANRDRVYNEQFF.

The table lists this clone with a few counts. This chain joins TRBV7-2 and TRBJ1-2; possible D gene TRBD1, 5 bases. The CDR3 sequence is 14 residues long. Germline CDR1 is SGHTA and CDR2 is FQGNSA. V lost 1 base and J 4 bases, leaving 10 bases between the germline ends. The chain's CDR3 is CASSLGRVVYGYTF. The CDR3 DNA sequence: TGTGCCAGCAGCTTAGGCAGGGTGGTCTATGGCTACACCTTC.

This clone turned up a few times. The V gene is TRBV29-1, the J gene TRBJ1-1; possible D gene TRBD1, 5 bases. The length of the CDR3 is 15 residues. Germline values: CDR1 SQVTM, CDR2 ANQGSEA. The V end was cut by 4 bases, the J end by 2 bases, with 17 bases between. The CDR3 reads CSVGETAWGNTEAFF. The CDR3 DNA reads as TGCAGCGTTGGAGAGACAGCCTGGGGAAACACTGAAGCTTTCTTT. Supplemented by reference TRBV29-1 and TRBJ1-1, the full variable domain reads SAVISQKPSRDICQRGTSLTIQCQVDSQVTMMFWYRQQPGQSLTLIATANQGSEATYESGFVIDKFPISRPNLTFSTLTVSNMSPEDSSIYLCSVGETAWGNTEAFFGQGTRLTVV.

In its sample, this clone was seen a few times. V gene TRBV9 combines with J gene TRBJ1-1, with D possibly being TRBD1 (5 bases). Germline-derived CDR1 and CDR2 are SGDLS and YYNGEE. This CDR3 contains 14 residues. Trimming removed 6 bases at V and 0 bases at J, with 12 bases between. CDR3 DNA sequence: TGTGCCAGCACAGACCCAGGGATGAACACTGAAGCTTTCTTT. Protein product: CASTDPGMNTEAFF.

This clone was seen a few times. The chain is built from TRBV10-2 and TRBJ1-5; TRBD1 matches at 7 bases. From germline, CDR1 is WSHSY and CDR2 SAAADI. This CDR3 comprises 16 residues. Germline trimming cut 6 bases from V and 0 bases from J; bases unmatched to any gene: 8. In DNA, the CDR3 is TGCGCCAGCAGGGACACAGGGGATTATAGCAATCAGCCCCAGCATTTT. Translation gives CASRDTGDYSNQPQHF.

V usage is TRBV4-1 and J usage is TRBJ2-3; tentative D call: TRBD1 (5 bases). This CDR3 contains 17 residues. V lost 0 bases and J lost 6, with 19 bases in between. Germline V gene lookup returns CDR1 MGHRA and CDR2 YSYEKL. CDR3 coding DNA: TGCGCCAGCAGCCAAGAGCTGGGGCGGCGCGGCTTCGATACGCAGTATTTT. Its protein product is CASSQELGRRGFDTQYF.

This clone was detected a few times. The CDR3 DNA sequence: TGTGCCAGCAGCTTAGCCGGGGGGGCCACAGATACGCAGTATTTT. Residues: CASSLAGGATDTQYF. The rearrangement links TRBV11-3 to TRBJ2-3; 8 nucleotides agree with TRBD2. This CDR3 is built from 15 residues. With V trimmed by 1 base and J by 2 bases, 2 bases remained unmatched. In germline, CDR1 is SGHNT, CDR2 YENEEA.

V is TRBV11-2 and J is TRBJ1-6; the D is unclear. The CDR3 extends over 12 amino acids. Germline-derived CDR1 and CDR2 are SGHAT and FQNNGV. Trimming left V 5 bases short and J 7 bases short, with 6 bases between. CDR3 DNA sequence: TGTGCCAGCAGCGAACAGAATTCACCCCTCCACTTT. Its translation: CASSEQNSPLHF. The entire variable domain, with the rest obtained from reference TRBV11-2 and TRBJ1-6, is as follows: EAGVAQSPRYKIIEKRQSVAFWCNPISGHATLYWYQQILGQGPKLLIQFQNNGVVDDSQLPKDRFSAERLKGVDSTLKIQPAKLEDSAVYLCASSEQNSPLHFGNGTRLTVT.

The rearrangement uses TRBV6-5 and TRBJ2-3, with D hard to call. The germline V gene has CDR1 MNHEY and CDR2 SVGAGI. This CDR3 contains 12 residues. V was cut by 8 bases and J by 3 bases, with 9 bases left in between. The CDR3 is CASHTSTDTQYF. In DNA, the CDR3 is TGTGCCAGCCACACCTCGACAGATACGCAGTATTTT.